The 2 T cell receptor beta chains given below trace back to one sample, sequenced in a study of EBV T-cell therapy then PD-1 blockade in nasopharyngeal carcinoma. The treatment: AdE1-LMPpoly-expanded autologous EBV-specific T-cell therapy followed by anti-PD-1 nivolumab. TCRdb keeps only in-frame clones here, not all; method: immunoSEQ multiplex PCR. The table lists more than 20,000 clones, under 90% of them singletons, with about 24% in the top ten. No antigen is known for these receptors. This specimen was CD8+ T cells from blood, taken at day -245 from a patient whose treatment included autologous EBV-specific T cells and nivolumab. These receptors were obtained from a man aged 35 to 55 with nasopharyngeal carcinoma.

The chain recombines TRBV18 with TRBJ1-1, with 8 nucleotides matching TRBD1. The CDR3 totals 14 residues. CDR1 is KGHSH, CDR2 LQKENI, per germline. V dropped 6 bases and J dropped 1; count of bases not matched to a gene: 4. CDR3 protein: CASSRTGWNTEAFF. As DNA, the CDR3 is TGTGCCAGCTCTAGGACAGGGTGGAACACTGAAGCTTTCTTT.

This clone is medium-sized in the sample. CDR3 residues: CASSVDGAGEGYTF. CDR3 bases: TGTGCCAGCAGCGTAGATGGAGCCGGGGAAGGCTACACCTTC. The chain uses TRBV9 and TRBJ1-2; D not resolved. V was cut by 0 bases and J by 8 bases, with 14 bases left in between. In germline, CDR1 is SGDLS, CDR2 YYNGEE. The CDR3 totals 14 residues. The full variable domain, in which reference TRBV9 and TRBJ1-2 provide the parts outside the CDR3, is DSGVTQTPKHLITATGQRVTLRCSPRSGDLSVYWYQQSLDQGLQFLIQYYNGEERAKGNILERFSAQQFPDLHSELNLSSLELGDSALYFCASSVDGAGEGYTFGSGTRLTVV.